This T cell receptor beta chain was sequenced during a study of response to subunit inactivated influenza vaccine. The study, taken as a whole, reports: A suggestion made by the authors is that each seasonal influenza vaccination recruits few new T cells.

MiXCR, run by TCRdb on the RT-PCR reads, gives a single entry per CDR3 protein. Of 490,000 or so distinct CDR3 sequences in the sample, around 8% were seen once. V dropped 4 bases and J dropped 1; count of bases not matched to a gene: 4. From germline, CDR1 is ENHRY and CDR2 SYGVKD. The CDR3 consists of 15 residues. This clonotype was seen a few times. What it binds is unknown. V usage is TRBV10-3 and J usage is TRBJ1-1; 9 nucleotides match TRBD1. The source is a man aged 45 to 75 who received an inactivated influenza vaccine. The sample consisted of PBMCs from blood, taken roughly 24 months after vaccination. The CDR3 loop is CAISGGQGPNTEAFF. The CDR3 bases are TGTGCCATCAGTGGGGGACAGGGACCGAACACTGAAGCTTTCTTT.